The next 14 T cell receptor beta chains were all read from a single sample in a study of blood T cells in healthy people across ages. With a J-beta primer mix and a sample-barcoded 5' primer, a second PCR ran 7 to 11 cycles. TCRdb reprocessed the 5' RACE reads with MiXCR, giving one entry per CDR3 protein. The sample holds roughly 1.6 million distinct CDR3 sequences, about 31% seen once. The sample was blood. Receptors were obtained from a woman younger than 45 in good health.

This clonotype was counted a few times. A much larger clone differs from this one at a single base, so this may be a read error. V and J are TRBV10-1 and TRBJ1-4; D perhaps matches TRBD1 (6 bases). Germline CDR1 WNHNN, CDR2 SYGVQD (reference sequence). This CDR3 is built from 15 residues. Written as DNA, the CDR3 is TGCGCCAGCAGTGAGTCTCAGGGGAGAGGTGAAAAACGGTTTTTT. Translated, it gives CASSESQGRGEKRFF.

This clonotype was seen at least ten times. CDR3 sequence: CASSPNGASGGEQYF. For the CDR3, the DNA is TGTGCCAGCAGCCCAAACGGGGCTAGCGGGGGCGAGCAGTACTTC. The V gene is TRBV7-9, the J gene TRBJ2-7, with 10 bases aligning to TRBD2. With V trimmed by 5 bases and J by 6 bases, 10 bases remained unmatched. The CDR3 has 15 residues. From germline, CDR1 is SEHNR and CDR2 FQNEAQ (reference sequence).

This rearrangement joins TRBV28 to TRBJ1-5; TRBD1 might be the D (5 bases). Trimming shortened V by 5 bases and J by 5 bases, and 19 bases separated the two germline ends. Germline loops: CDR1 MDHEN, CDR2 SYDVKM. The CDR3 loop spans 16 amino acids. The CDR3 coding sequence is TGTGCCAGCAGTACCAACGGGCAGGGAAAGGATCAGCCCCAGCATTTT. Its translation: CASSTNGQGKDQPQHF.

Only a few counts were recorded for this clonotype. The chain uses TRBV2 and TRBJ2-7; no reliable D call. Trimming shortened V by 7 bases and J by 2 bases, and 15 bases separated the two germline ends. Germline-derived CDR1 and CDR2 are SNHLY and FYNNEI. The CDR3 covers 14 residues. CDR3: CASNRAAITYEQYF. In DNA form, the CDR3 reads TGTGCCAGCAATCGGGCAGCAATTACCTACGAGCAGTACTTC.

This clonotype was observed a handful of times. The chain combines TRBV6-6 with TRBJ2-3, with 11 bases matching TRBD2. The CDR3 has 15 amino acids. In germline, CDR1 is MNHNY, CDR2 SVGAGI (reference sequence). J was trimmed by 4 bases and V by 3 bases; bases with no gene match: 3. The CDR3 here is CASSYLAGGSDTQYF. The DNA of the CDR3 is TGTGCCAGCAGTTATCTAGCGGGAGGTTCAGATACGCAGTATTTT.

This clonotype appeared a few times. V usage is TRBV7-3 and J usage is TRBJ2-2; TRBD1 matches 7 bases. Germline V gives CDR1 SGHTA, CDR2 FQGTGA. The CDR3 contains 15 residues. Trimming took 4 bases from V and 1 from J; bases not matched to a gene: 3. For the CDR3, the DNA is TGTGCCAGCAGCTCGACAGGGATGAACACCGGGGAGCTGTTTTTT. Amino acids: CASSSTGMNTGELFF.

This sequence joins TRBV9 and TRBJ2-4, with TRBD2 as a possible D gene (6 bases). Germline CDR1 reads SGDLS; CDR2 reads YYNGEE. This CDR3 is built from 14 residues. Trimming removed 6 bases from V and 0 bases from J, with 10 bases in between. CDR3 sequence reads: CASILAGAKNIQYF. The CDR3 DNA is TGTGCCAGCATACTAGCAGGAGCCAAAAACATTCAGTACTTC.

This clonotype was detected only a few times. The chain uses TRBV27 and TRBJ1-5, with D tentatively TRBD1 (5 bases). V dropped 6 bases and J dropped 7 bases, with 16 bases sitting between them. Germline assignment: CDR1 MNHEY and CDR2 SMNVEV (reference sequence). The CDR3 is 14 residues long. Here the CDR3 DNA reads TGTGCCAGCAGCCCTTCCACCTGGGGGCAGCCCCAGCATTTT. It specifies CASSPSTWGQPQHF.

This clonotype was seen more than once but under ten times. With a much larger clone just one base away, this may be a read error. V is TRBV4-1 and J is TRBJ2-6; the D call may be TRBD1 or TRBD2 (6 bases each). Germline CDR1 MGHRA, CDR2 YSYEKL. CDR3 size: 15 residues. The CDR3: CASNQGGTGANVLTF. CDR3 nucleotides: TGCGCCAGCAACCAAGGGGGGACCGGGGCCAACGTCCTGACTTTC.

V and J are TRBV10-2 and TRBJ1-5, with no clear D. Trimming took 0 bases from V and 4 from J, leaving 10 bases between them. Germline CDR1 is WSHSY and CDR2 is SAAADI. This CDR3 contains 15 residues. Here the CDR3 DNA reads TGCGCCAGCAGTGAGTCGAACCCCCGGAATCAGCCCCAGCATTTT. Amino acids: CASSESNPRNQPQHF.

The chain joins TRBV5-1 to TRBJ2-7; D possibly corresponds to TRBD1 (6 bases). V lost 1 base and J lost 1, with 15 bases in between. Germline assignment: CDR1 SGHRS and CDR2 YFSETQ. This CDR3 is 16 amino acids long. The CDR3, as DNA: TGCGCCAGCAGCTTGCCTCATACCACAGGGTCCTACGAGCAGTACTTC. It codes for CASSLPHTTGSYEQYF.

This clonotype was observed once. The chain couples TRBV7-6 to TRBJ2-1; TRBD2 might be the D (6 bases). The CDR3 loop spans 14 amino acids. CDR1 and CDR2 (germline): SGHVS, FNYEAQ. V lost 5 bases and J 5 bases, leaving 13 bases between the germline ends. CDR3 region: CASSPGLGDNEQFF. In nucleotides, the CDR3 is TGTGCCAGCAGCCCGGGACTCGGGGACAATGAGCAGTTCTTC.

The CDR3 sequence is CASSLEGRVLGTDTQYF. Written as DNA, the CDR3 is TGCGCCAGCAGCTTGGAGGGACGAGTTTTGGGCACAGATACGCAGTATTTT. This chain links TRBV5-1 with TRBJ2-3; D might be TRBD1 or TRBD2, each matching 5 bases. Germline assignment: CDR1 SGHRS and CDR2 YFSETQ. CDR3 size: 17 residues. V was pared by 0 bases and J by 1 base, with 15 bases between.

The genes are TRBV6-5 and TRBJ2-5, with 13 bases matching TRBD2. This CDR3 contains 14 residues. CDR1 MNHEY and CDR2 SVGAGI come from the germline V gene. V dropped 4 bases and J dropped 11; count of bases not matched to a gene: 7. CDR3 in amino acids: CASSSGLAGVVQYF. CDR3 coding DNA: TGTGCCAGCAGTTCAGGACTAGCGGGAGTGGTGCAGTACTTC.